Listed below are T cell receptor beta chains from one sample, sequenced in a study of T cell changes during pregnancy in multiple sclerosis. Libraries were prepared by immunoSEQ multiplex PCR; TCRdb keeps only in-frame clonotypes and omits some of them. Of 25,000 to 35,000 clones in the sample, approximately 92% were seen once. Material: CD8+ T cells from peripheral blood mononuclear cells, obtained before pregnancy. The source is a female donor with multiple sclerosis, enrolled in a pregnancy study. Each CDR3 is given with its conserved first and last residue. The order of the fields is J gene, V gene, clone size, D gene, CDR3 protein, CDR3 DNA. D genes are given only for firm matches. Not all rows give a size; the values are once, few, many and, for expanded clones, a class.

TRBJ1-1	TRBV7-6	few	-	CASSLRTANTEAFF	TGTGCCAGCAGCCTCCGGACAGCTAACACTGAAGCTTTCTTT
TRBJ2-3	TRBV12-5	-	-	CASGFPYTDTQYF	TGTGCTAGTGGTTTTCCCTACACAGATACGCAGTATTTT
TRBJ2-3	TRBV9	-	TRBD2	CASSVGSGVGDTQYF	TGTGCCAGCAGCGTAGGTAGCGGGGTGGGAGATACGCAGTATTTT
TRBJ1-5	TRBV5-6	-	-	CASSLGGERVFQPQHF	TGTGCCAGCAGCTTGGGAGGTGAGAGGGTATTTCAGCCCCAGCATTTT
TRBJ2-1	TRBV19	once	TRBD1	CASSWGQDNEQFF	TGTGCCAGTAGTTGGGGACAGGACAATGAGCAGTTCTTC
TRBJ2-7	TRBV19	-	-	CASSTGPYEQYF	TGTGCCAGTAGCACTGGGCCCTACGAGCAGTACTTC
TRBJ2-7	TRBV27	few	-	CASSLWGDRGAYEQYF	TGTGCCAGCAGTTTGTGGGGGGACCGGGGAGCCTACGAGCAGTACTTC
TRBJ1-3	TRBV27	-	-	CASSPGSAGNTIYF	TGTGCCAGCAGTCCAGGGTCTGCTGGAAACACCATATATTTT
TRBJ2-7	TRBV28	-	-	CASSLLSGDYEQYF	TGTGCCAGCAGCCTATTATCGGGGGACTACGAGCAGTACTTC
TRBJ1-2	TRBV6-5	-	-	CASSREGGYGYTF	TGTGCCAGCAGCCGAGAGGGCGGGTATGGCTACACCTTC